The entry that follows covers one TCR beta chain sequence. Its matching antigen is unknown. V lost 0 bases and J lost 4; bases outside the gene matches: 11. The CDR3 is 17 residues long. CDR1 and CDR2 (germline): SGDLS, YYNGEE. These data come from a study of immune evolution from preneoplasia to lung adenocarcinoma. Overall study findings and caveats: Normal lung had highest clonality; later lesions appeared denser, more diverse. Normal lung had the highest top T cell clone frequencies.

Resections took place in Japan or China from about 2014 to 2018. Repertoires were generated with immunoSEQ multiplex PCR, while TCRdb's copy carries only in-frame clones and drops some. The sample has about 7,600 clones; over 75% are singletons. The V call is TRBV9, the J call TRBJ2-3; 7 bases fit TRBD2. The sequenced sample consisted of FFPE adjacent normal lung tissue. The source of this sequence is a person between 65 and 79 years old with lung adenocarcinoma. The DNA of the CDR3 is TGTGCCAGCAGCGTAGCCGGCTCGGCGGGAGTGGCAGATACGCAGTATTTT. This encodes CASSVAGSAGVADTQYF.